The T cell receptor (beta chain) under discussion was sequenced for a study of blood T cell repertoires in COVID-19. Study as a whole: Some COVID-19 samples were acute and others convalescent; all came from the United States, Italy and Spain.

The CDR3 contains 13 residues. The V end was cut by 1 base, the J end by 4 bases, with 5 bases between. Some clones are missing from TCRdb's copy, which holds only in-frame ones; the method was immunoSEQ multiplex PCR. Here the sample spans 15,000 to 20,000 clones, around four fifths being singletons. The chain has TRBV12-3 or TRBV12-4 and TRBJ2-1, with unresolved D. The clonotype comes from a man older than 75 with active COVID-19. Sequencing was performed on peripheral blood. The CDR3 protein is CASSLGGYNEQFF. The CDR3 bases are TGTGCCAGCAGTTTAGGCGGATACAATGAGCAGTTCTTC.